This T cell receptor beta chain was sequenced in a study of blood T cell repertoires in COVID-19. Study context: Specimens from acute and convalescent COVID-19 originated in the United States, Italy and Spain. Sample material is recorded as cDNA or gDNA derived from T cells, B-cell-depleted T cells, or PBMCs.

Original data processing: Counts of nucleated cells, estimated from reference gene primer amplification, were obtained. TCRdb's table, derived via immunoSEQ multiplex PCR, lists solely in-frame clones and lacks some. From that table come the V and J calls and clone size; the DNA was used to work out D and trimming. The table lists roughly 160,000 clones, under 85% of them singletons. This clone came up a few times. The V gene lost 10 bases and the J gene lost 2 bases, with 13 bases spanning the gap. CDR1 and CDR2 (germline): SEHNR, FQNEAQ (reference sequence). CDR3 length: 13 amino acids. Specimen: PBMCs or T cells enriched from blood (not recorded which). The TCR sequence derives from a man in his fifties who had recovered from COVID-19. This rearrangement joins TRBV7-9 to TRBJ2-3, with a possible D match to TRBD1 (6 bases). The CDR3 DNA is TGTGCCACCCCGAGGACAGCCACAGATACGCAGTATTTT. Translating gives CATPRTATDTQYF.